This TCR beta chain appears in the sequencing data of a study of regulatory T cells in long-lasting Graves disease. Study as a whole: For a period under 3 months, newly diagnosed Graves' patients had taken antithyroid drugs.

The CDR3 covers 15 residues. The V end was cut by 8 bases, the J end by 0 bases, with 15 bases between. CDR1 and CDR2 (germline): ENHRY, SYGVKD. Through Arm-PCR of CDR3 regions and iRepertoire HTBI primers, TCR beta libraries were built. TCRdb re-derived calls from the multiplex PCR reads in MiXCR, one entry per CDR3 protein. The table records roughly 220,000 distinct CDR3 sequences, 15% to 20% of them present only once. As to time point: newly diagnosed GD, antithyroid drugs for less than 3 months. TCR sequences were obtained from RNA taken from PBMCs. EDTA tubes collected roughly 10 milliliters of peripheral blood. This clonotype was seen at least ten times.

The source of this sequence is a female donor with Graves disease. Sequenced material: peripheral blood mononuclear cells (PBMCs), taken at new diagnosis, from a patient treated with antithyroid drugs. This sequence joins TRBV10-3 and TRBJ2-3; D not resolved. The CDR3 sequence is CAIGSRAASTDTQYF. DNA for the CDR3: TGTGCCATCGGAAGCCGGGCAGCCAGCACAGATACGCAGTATTTT.